A selection of T cell receptor beta chains follows, all from one sample in a study of shared clonotypes between healthy human individuals. Assay used: immunoSEQ multiplex PCR; TCRdb lists only in-frame clones, some missing. The sample consists of about 2.1 million clones, over 85% of them appearing once. Sequenced material: naive CD8+ T cells from PBMCs. The receptors were sampled from a man aged 18 to 29 in good health. Some clones in this sample may be carry-over from other donors' samples. Each CDR3 is given with its conserved first and last residue. D genes are given only for firm matches. Clone sizes are given selectively: once, few, many, or a class where the clone is expanded.

d_call: TRBD1
j_call: TRBJ2-2
v_call: TRBV7-9
clone_size: NA
cdr3_aa: CASSELTGWNTGELFF
cdr3_nt: TGTGCCAGCAGCGAACTGACAGGGTGGAACACCGGGGAGCTGTTTTTT

d_call: NA
j_call: TRBJ1-2
v_call: TRBV7-9
clone_size: NA
cdr3_aa: CASSLSVAENYGYTF
cdr3_nt: TGTGCCAGCAGCCTCAGCGTGGCAGAGAACTATGGCTACACCTTC

d_call: NA
j_call: TRBJ2-7
v_call: TRBV5-1
clone_size: few
cdr3_aa: CASSLGRLPPSNEQYF
cdr3_nt: TGCGCCAGCAGCCTGGGAAGGCTCCCCCCAAGCAACGAGCAGTACTTC

d_call: NA
j_call: TRBJ1-1
v_call: TRBV7-6
clone_size: NA
cdr3_aa: CASSLNPGPGTEAFF
cdr3_nt: TGTGCCAGCAGCCTCAATCCGGGCCCGGGCACTGAAGCTTTCTTT

d_call: NA
j_call: TRBJ2-7
v_call: TRBV29-1
clone_size: once
cdr3_aa: CSVEDQHGTAYEQYF
cdr3_nt: TGCAGCGTTGAAGATCAGCACGGCACCGCTTACGAGCAGTACTTC

d_call: NA
j_call: TRBJ2-7
v_call: TRBV27
clone_size: NA
cdr3_aa: CASSPARDRRAYEQYF
cdr3_nt: TGTGCCAGCAGCCCCGCCCGGGACCGACGCGCCTACGAGCAGTACTTC

d_call: NA
j_call: TRBJ1-2
v_call: TRBV20-1
clone_size: NA
cdr3_aa: CSARTGYGYTF
cdr3_nt: TGCAGTGCCCGGACCGGCTATGGCTACACCTTC

d_call: TRBD2
j_call: TRBJ2-1
v_call: TRBV7-2
clone_size: NA
cdr3_aa: CASSLDRTRQNSNEQFF
cdr3_nt: TGTGCCAGCAGCTTAGACAGGACTAGACAAAACAGCAATGAGCAGTTCTTC

d_call: NA
j_call: TRBJ1-1
v_call: TRBV29-1
clone_size: NA
cdr3_aa: CSVERFGPGKTAYTEAFF
cdr3_nt: TGCAGCGTTGAAAGATTTGGGCCAGGGAAAACTGCTTACACTGAAGCTTTCTTT

d_call: TRBD2
j_call: TRBJ2-2
v_call: TRBV13
clone_size: NA
cdr3_aa: CASSHRTSGANTGELFF
cdr3_nt: TGTGCCAGCAGCCATAGGACTAGCGGGGCGAACACCGGGGAGCTGTTTTTT

d_call: TRBD2
j_call: TRBJ2-1
v_call: TRBV27
clone_size: NA
cdr3_aa: CASSPLAGDYNEQFF
cdr3_nt: TGTGCCAGCAGCCCACTAGCGGGCGACTACAATGAGCAGTTCTTC

d_call: NA
j_call: TRBJ2-1
v_call: TRBV27
clone_size: NA
cdr3_aa: CASSLSMGAYNEQFF
cdr3_nt: TGTGCCAGCAGTTTATCCATGGGGGCCTACAATGAGCAGTTCTTC

d_call: TRBD1
j_call: TRBJ2-3
v_call: TRBV4-2
clone_size: NA
cdr3_aa: CASSQEQDRATDTQYF
cdr3_nt: TGTGCCAGCAGCCAAGAACAGGACAGGGCCACAGATACGCAGTATTTT

d_call: NA
j_call: TRBJ2-7
v_call: TRBV21-1
clone_size: NA
cdr3_aa: CASSIPTNQGTYEQYF
cdr3_nt: TGTGCCAGCAGCATCCCCACCAACCAGGGTACCTACGAGCAGTACTTC

d_call: NA
j_call: TRBJ2-3
v_call: TRBV7-2
clone_size: NA
cdr3_aa: CASSLISGRDTQYF
cdr3_nt: TGTGCCAGCAGCTTAATATCAGGGAGAGATACGCAGTATTTT

d_call: NA
j_call: TRBJ1-1
v_call: TRBV9
clone_size: NA
cdr3_aa: CASSSRDEVSAFF
cdr3_nt: TGTGCCAGCAGCAGCCGGGACGAAGTGTCAGCTTTCTTT

d_call: NA
j_call: TRBJ1-2
v_call: TRBV11-2
clone_size: NA
cdr3_aa: CASIRGGYGYTF
cdr3_nt: TGTGCCAGCATTCGGGGGGGCTATGGCTACACCTTC

d_call: NA
j_call: TRBJ2-2
v_call: TRBV9
clone_size: NA
cdr3_aa: CASSSDRETAGELFF
cdr3_nt: TGTGCCAGCAGCTCCGACCGGGAGACGGCCGGGGAGCTGTTTTTT

d_call: NA
j_call: TRBJ2-3
v_call: TRBV9
clone_size: NA
cdr3_aa: CASSVEDRGVTDTQYF
cdr3_nt: TGTGCCAGCAGCGTAGAGGACAGAGGTGTAACAGATACGCAGTATTTT

d_call: NA
j_call: TRBJ2-3
v_call: TRBV9
clone_size: NA
cdr3_aa: CASSVDRADTQYF
cdr3_nt: TGTGCCAGCAGCGTAGATAGGGCAGATACGCAGTATTTT

d_call: TRBD1
j_call: TRBJ2-2
v_call: TRBV28
clone_size: NA
cdr3_aa: CASSPWDSEITGELFF
cdr3_nt: TGTGCCAGCAGTCCTTGGGACAGTGAGATCACCGGGGAGCTGTTTTTT

d_call: NA
j_call: TRBJ2-5
v_call: TRBV5-4
clone_size: NA
cdr3_aa: CASSPPRVGDQETQYF
cdr3_nt: TGTGCCAGCAGCCCGCCCAGGGTAGGAGACCAAGAGACCCAGTACTTC

d_call: NA
j_call: TRBJ2-1
v_call: TRBV27
clone_size: NA
cdr3_aa: CASSEGHYNEQFF
cdr3_nt: TGTGCCAGCAGCGAGGGCCACTACAATGAGCAGTTCTTC

d_call: TRBD2
j_call: TRBJ2-7
v_call: TRBV4-3
clone_size: NA
cdr3_aa: CASSPGTSGRAYYEQYF
cdr3_nt: TGCGCCAGCAGCCCGGGGACTAGCGGGAGGGCCTACTACGAGCAGTACTTC

d_call: NA
j_call: TRBJ2-3
v_call: TRBV7-9
clone_size: NA
cdr3_aa: CASSFGGSSTDTQYF
cdr3_nt: TGTGCCAGCAGCTTCGGCGGTTCTAGCACAGATACGCAGTATTTT

d_call: NA
j_call: TRBJ2-5
v_call: TRBV27
clone_size: NA
cdr3_aa: CASSLSGWDTLMETQYF
cdr3_nt: TGTGCCAGCAGTTTATCGGGATGGGACACCCTGATGGAGACCCAGTACTTC

d_call: NA
j_call: TRBJ1-2
v_call: TRBV2
clone_size: NA
cdr3_aa: CASSDMQENYGYTF
cdr3_nt: TGTGCCAGCAGTGACATGCAGGAGAACTATGGCTACACCTTC

d_call: NA
j_call: TRBJ1-2
v_call: TRBV27
clone_size: NA
cdr3_aa: CASSPRTENYGYTF
cdr3_nt: TGTGCCAGCAGTCCTAGGACGGAGAACTATGGCTACACCTTC